A selection of T cell receptor beta chains follows, all from one sample in a study of human T cells and chemical hapten exposure. TCRdb ran MiXCR on the RACE reads and lists one entry per CDR3 protein. The data contain around 85,000 distinct CDR3 sequences, 13% of them singletons. The sequencing used whole blood, collected in connection with sensitization to the hapten diphenylcyclopropenone (DPC). The receptors come from a woman aged 45-60 years with alopecia areata. Some clones in this sample may be carry-over from other donors' samples. CDR3s include the opening cysteine and the closing phenylalanine or tryptophan. A D gene is named only where the DNA matches it firmly. The size field is filled for only some rows; it gives once, few, many or a size class.

>TRBJ1-3|NA|TRBV7-8|NA
TGTGCCAGCAGCTTAGCAGGGTCGAACACCATATATTTT
CASSLAGSNTIYF
>TRBJ2-3|many|TRBV20-1|NA
TGCAGTGCTTGGGACACCGGCACAGATACGCAGTATTTT
CSAWDTGTDTQYF
>TRBJ2-2|many|TRBV5-1|NA
TGCGCCAGCAGCTTGTTACCAGGGGCGAACACCGGGGAGCTGTTTTTT
CASSLLPGANTGELFF
>TRBJ2-7|many|TRBV20-1|TRBD2
TGCAGTGCTTCTCCCCTAGCGGGAGGGTCCTACGAGCAGTACTTC
CSASPLAGGSYEQYF
>TRBJ1-5|NA|TRBV19|NA
TGTGCCAGTAGTATACTGACAGCGAGTAATCAGCCCCAGCATTTT
CASSILTASNQPQHF
>TRBJ2-2|NA|TRBV5-6|NA
TGTGCCAGCAGTGACTGGCGCACCGGGGAGCTGTTTTTT
CASSDWRTGELFF
>TRBJ1-5|NA|TRBV7-2|NA
TGTGCCAGCAGCTTTGGACGGGTCAATCAGCCCCAGCATTTT
CASSFGRVNQPQHF
>TRBJ2-5|few|TRBV10-3|TRBD2
TGTGCCATCAGTGAGTCTTTAGCCGCTAGCGGGTCCCAAGAGACCCAGTACTTC
CAISESLAASGSQETQYF
>TRBJ2-3|NA|TRBV7-3|NA
TGTGCCGCGATCGCCCGTGATACGCAGTATTTT
CAAIARDTQYF
>TRBJ1-1|NA|TRBV15|NA
TGTGCCACCAGCATGGTACAGGACACGCAGGCTTTCTTT
CATSMVQDTQAFF
>TRBJ2-1|NA|TRBV7-2|TRBD2
TGTGCCAGCAGCCAGAGTGCGACTAGCGTTAACAATGAGCAGTTCTTC
CASSQSATSVNNEQFF
>TRBJ2-1|NA|TRBV12-3/TRBV12-4|TRBD2
TGTGCCAGCACCCTAAGCGGGAGGGGTCGGAATGAGCAGTTCTTC
CASTLSGRGRNEQFF
>TRBJ1-6|NA|TRBV5-1|NA
TGCGCCAGCAGCTTGGGAGGGACTAGTAAATCACCCCTCCACTTT
CASSLGGTSKSPLHF
>TRBJ2-6|many|TRBV5-6|NA
TGTGCCAGCAGCTTGGGCGCGGACCCCCTACCGTCTGGGGCCAACGTCCTGACTTTC
CASSLGADPLPSGANVLTF
>TRBJ1-2|NA|TRBV29-1|NA
TGCAGCATCCCAACCACACCAAACTATGGCTACACCTTC
CSIPTTPNYGYTF
>TRBJ1-5|many|TRBV19|TRBD1
TGTGCCAGCTCTAAGGGAGGGACAGGGGGTGAAGTGACCCAGCATTTT
CASSKGGTGGEVTQHF
>TRBJ1-5|few|TRBV10-2|NA
TGCGCCAGCAGTGATCGGGATGGGAATCAGCCCCAGCATTTT
CASSDRDGNQPQHF
>TRBJ1-2|many|TRBV20-1|TRBD1
TGCAGTGCTTTTCAACAGGGGCGGTCTGGCTACACCTTC
CSAFQQGRSGYTF
>TRBJ2-5|few|TRBV24-1|TRBD1
TGTGCCACCAGCCGGGACAGGCAAGACACCCAGTACTTC
CATSRDRQDTQYF
>TRBJ2-4|NA|TRBV19|TRBD2
TGTGCCAGTAGTATGATTGGACTAGCGGGAGGCGGCAAAAACATTCAGTACTTC
CASSMIGLAGGGKNIQYF
>TRBJ2-3|few|TRBV20-1|NA
TGCAGTGCTGAAATCGACGATACGCAGTATTTT
CSAEIDDTQYF
>TRBJ2-7|NA|TRBV29-1|TRBD2
TGCAGCGTTGCTCCGGGACTAGGCGAGCAGTACTTC
CSVAPGLGEQYF
>TRBJ2-1|few|TRBV19|NA
TGTGCCAGTAGTCTTCGACAGTTAGGGGGTCGATTCGATGAGCAGTTCTTC
CASSLRQLGGRFDEQFF
>TRBJ2-1|many|TRBV12-3/TRBV12-4|TRBD1
TGTGCCAGCAGTTCAGACAGGGTCTCCTACAATGAGCAGTTCTTC
CASSSDRVSYNEQFF
>TRBJ2-3|few|TRBV19|NA
TGTGCCAGTAGTTGGGGAGGCAGAACGCCCCCAGATACGCAGTATTTT
CASSWGGRTPPDTQYF
>TRBJ1-1|NA|TRBV20-1|NA
TGCAGTGCTTATAGTGGCCCCAAAAGGGGATGGAACACTGAAGCTTTCTTT
CSAYSGPKRGWNTEAFF
>TRBJ2-1|many|TRBV11-2|NA
TGTGCCAGCAGCCGCACGGGTCGGGGAGAAACGAATGAGCAGTTCTTC
CASSRTGRGETNEQFF
>TRBJ1-1|many|TRBV11-1|NA
TGTGCCAGCAGCCCTCGACTAAACGCTGAAGCTTTCTTT
CASSPRLNAEAFF
>TRBJ2-5|NA|TRBV5-4|NA
TGTGCCAGCAGCTGGGACCAACTACAAGAGACCCAGTACTTC
CASSWDQLQETQYF
>TRBJ1-2|NA|TRBV10-3|NA
TGTGCCATCAGTGATACCGCCTATGGCTACACCTTC
CAISDTAYGYTF
>TRBJ2-5|NA|TRBV20-1|NA
TGCAGTGCTAGAGGAGGGGTGCTAACGGAGACCCAGTACTTC
CSARGGVLTETQYF
>TRBJ1-2|many|TRBV20-1|TRBD1
TGCAGTGCTAGAGAGAGGGGACAGAACTCCTATGGCTACACCTTC
CSARERGQNSYGYTF
>TRBJ2-7|few|TRBV6-5|NA
TGTGCCAGCAGTTACCAAGGGCTAAAACCCTACGAGCAGTACTTC
CASSYQGLKPYEQYF
>TRBJ1-1|NA|TRBV20-1|NA
TGCAGTGCTAGTGCAGGGGTAACGAACACTGAAGCTTTCTTT
CSASAGVTNTEAFF
>TRBJ2-1|many|TRBV7-6|NA
TGTGCCAGCAGCTTAGACTTACTATCGGCGGGGGCAGGCGGTAATGAGCAGTTCTTC
CASSLDLLSAGAGGNEQFF
>TRBJ2-1|few|TRBV11-2|NA
TGTGCCAGCAGCCGCCCATTACAGGCGGCGAATGAGCAGTTCTTC
CASSRPLQAANEQFF
>TRBJ1-1|NA|TRBV5-1|NA
TGCGCCAGCAGCTTGGACGGTTGGAACACTGAAGCTTTCTTT
CASSLDGWNTEAFF
>TRBJ1-2|NA|TRBV5-1|TRBD1
TGCGCCAGCAGCTTTGGGACAGGGATTTATGGCTACACCTTC
CASSFGTGIYGYTF
>TRBJ1-1|few|TRBV18|NA
TGTGCCAGCTCACCACCGATAGTTAGAGACACTGAAGCTTTCTTT
CASSPPIVRDTEAFF
>TRBJ1-3|NA|TRBV21-1|NA
TGTGCCAGCAGCGAGGAGGACTTTCTAGAGCCTGGAAACACCATATATTTT
CASSEEDFLEPGNTIYF
>TRBJ2-3|many|TRBV20-1|NA
TGCAGTGCTAGAGATTCCGGGTCAACAAAAGATACGCAGTATTTT
CSARDSGSTKDTQYF
>TRBJ2-1|many|TRBV11-2|NA
TGTGCCAGCAGCTTTGAGCCCATCGATGAGCAGTTCTTC
CASSFEPIDEQFF
>TRBJ1-4|few|TRBV12-5|NA
TGTGCTAGTGGTTTGAGTTCAACTAATGAAAAACTGTTTTTT
CASGLSSTNEKLFF
>TRBJ1-4|many|TRBV6-4|NA
TGTGCCAGCATCTCCCAGACCCCAAATGAAAAACTGTTTTTT
CASISQTPNEKLFF
>TRBJ2-1|few|TRBV4-2|TRBD2
TGTGCCAGCAGCCAAGCGACGTGGAGTAGCGGGAGATCCCACAATGAGCAGTTCTTC
CASSQATWSSGRSHNEQFF
>TRBJ1-1|NA|TRBV9|NA
TGTGCCAGCAGCTCTTGGACAGCTAACACTGAAGCTTTCTTT
CASSSWTANTEAFF